The T cell receptor (beta chain) under discussion was sequenced for a study of blood T cell repertoires in COVID-19. Sequencing used immunoSEQ multiplex PCR; TCRdb keeps in-frame clones, though not all of them. There are about 190,000 clones in the sample; 70% to 85% occur only once, and roughly 3.2% lies in the top ten. Germline CDR1 SEHNR, CDR2 FQNEAQ (reference sequence). V shed 4 bases and J 0 bases; nucleotides not matched to a gene: 4. CDR3 size: 15 residues. Sample: PBMCs or T cells enriched from blood (not recorded which). This sequence joins TRBV7-9 and TRBJ1-1; 8 bases fit TRBD1. The TCR originated in a woman in her 30s who had recovered from COVID-19. The CDR3 DNA follows: TGTGCCAGCAGCTGGGGGACAGGCATGAACACTGAAGCTTTCTTT. Protein product: CASSWGTGMNTEAFF.